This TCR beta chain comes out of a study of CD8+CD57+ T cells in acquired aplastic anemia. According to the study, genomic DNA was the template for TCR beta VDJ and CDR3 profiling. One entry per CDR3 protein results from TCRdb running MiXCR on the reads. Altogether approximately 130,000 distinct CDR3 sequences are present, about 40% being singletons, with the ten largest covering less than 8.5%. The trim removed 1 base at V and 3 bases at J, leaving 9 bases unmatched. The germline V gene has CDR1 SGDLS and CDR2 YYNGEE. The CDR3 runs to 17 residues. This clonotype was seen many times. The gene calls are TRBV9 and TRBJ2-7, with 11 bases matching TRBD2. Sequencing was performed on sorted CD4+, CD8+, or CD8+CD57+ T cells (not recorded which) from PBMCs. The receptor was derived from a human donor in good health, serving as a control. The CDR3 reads CASSVSTSGSRGYEQYF. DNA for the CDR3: TGTGCCAGCAGCGTATCAACTAGCGGGAGTAGAGGCTACGAGCAGTACTTC.